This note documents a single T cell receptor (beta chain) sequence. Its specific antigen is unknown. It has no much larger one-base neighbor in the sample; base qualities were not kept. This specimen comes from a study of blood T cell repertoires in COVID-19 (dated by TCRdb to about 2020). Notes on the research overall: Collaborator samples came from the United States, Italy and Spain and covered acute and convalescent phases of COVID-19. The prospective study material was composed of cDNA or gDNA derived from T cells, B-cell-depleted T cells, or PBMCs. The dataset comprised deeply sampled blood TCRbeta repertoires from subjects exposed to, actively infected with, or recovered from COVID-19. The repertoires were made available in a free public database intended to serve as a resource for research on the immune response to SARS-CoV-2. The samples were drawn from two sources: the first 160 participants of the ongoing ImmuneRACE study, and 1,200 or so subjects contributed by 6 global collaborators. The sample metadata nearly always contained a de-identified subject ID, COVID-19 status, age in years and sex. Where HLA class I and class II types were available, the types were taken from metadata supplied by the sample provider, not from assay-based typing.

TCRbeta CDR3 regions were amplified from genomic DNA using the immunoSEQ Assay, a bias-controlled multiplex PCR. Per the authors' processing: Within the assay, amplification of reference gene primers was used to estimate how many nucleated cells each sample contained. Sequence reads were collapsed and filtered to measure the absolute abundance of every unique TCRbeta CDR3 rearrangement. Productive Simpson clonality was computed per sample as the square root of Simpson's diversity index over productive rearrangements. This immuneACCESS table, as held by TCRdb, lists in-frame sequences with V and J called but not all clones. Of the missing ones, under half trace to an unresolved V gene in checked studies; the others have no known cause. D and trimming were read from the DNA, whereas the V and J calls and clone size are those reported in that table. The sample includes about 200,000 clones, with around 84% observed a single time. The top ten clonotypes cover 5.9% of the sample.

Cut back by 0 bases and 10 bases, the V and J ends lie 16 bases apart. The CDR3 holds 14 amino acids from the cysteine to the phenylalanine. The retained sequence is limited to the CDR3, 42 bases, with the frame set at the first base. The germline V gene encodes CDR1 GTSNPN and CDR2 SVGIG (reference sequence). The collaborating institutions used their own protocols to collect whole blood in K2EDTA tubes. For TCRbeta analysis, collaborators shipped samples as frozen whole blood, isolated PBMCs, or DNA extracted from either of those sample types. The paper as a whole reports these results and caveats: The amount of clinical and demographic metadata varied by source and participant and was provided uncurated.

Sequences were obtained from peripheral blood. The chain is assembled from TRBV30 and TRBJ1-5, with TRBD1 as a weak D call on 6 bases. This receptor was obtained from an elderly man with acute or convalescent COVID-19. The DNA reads TGTGCCTGGAGTGTAGGTGCAGGGGCTAATCCCCAGCATTTT. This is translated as CAWSVGAGANPQHF. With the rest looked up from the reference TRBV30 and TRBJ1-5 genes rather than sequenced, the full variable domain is SQTIHQWPATLVQPVGSPLSLECTVEGTSNPNLYWYRQAAGRGLQLLFYSVGIGQISSEVPQNLSASRPQDRQFILSSKKLLLSDSGFYLCAWSVGAGANPQHFGDGTRLSIL.